This TCR beta chain originates from a study of CD8+ T cells in alopecia areata. Whole-study findings and limits: An increase in clonality over normal scalp was evident in lesional scalp, especially alopecia totalis/universalis. Only a single nonresponder existed, so baseline CD8+ expansion links stay unclear.

As to this clone: The antigen remains undetermined.

RNA was isolated and reverse transcribed to cDNA, the sequencing template. Method: immunoSEQ multiplex PCR; TCRdb's copy keeps in-frame clones and lacks some. The data hold around 160,000 clones, with around 60% observed a single time. Germline values: CDR1 SGHRS, CDR2 YFSETQ. With V trimmed by 6 bases and J by 4 bases, 8 bases remained unmatched. The CDR3 spans 15 residues. Treatment denoted: oral pan-JAK inhibitor, 5-10 mg twice daily. Alopecia areata patients provided lesional scalp punch biopsies and peripheral blood, both collected for the study. Material: CD4+ T cells sorted from blood, obtained at week 24, from a patient treated with tofacitinib. This clonotype was obtained from a human donor with alopecia areata. The chain carries TRBV5-1 and TRBJ2-5, with 11 nucleotides matching TRBD2. Written as DNA, the CDR3 is TGCGCCAGCACCCCCGGGACTAGCGGCATAGAGACCCAGTACTTC. Its protein is CASTPGTSGIETQYF.